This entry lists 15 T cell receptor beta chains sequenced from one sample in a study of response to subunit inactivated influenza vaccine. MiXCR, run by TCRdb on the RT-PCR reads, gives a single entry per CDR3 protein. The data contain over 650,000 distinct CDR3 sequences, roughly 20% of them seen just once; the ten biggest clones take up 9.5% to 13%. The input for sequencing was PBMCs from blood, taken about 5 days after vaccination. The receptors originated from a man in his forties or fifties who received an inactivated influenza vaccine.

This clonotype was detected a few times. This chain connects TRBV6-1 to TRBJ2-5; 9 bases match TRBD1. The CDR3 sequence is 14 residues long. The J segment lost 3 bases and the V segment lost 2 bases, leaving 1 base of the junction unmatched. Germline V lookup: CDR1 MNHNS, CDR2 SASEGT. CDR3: CASSERDREETQYF. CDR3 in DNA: TGTGCCAGCAGTGAAAGGGACAGGGAAGAGACCCAGTACTTC.

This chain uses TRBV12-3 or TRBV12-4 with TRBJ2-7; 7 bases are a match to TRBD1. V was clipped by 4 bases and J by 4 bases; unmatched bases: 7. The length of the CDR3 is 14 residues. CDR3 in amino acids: CASSSRQGIYEQYF. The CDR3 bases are TGTGCCAGCAGTTCCCGACAGGGAATATACGAGCAGTACTTC.

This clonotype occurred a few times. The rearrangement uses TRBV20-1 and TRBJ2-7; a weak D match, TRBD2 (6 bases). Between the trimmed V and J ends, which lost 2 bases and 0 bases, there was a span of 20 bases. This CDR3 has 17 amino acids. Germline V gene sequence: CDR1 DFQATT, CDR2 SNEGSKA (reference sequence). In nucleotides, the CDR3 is TGCAGTGCTAGACCAGCACACGGGACTTACCTCTCCTACGAGCAGTACTTC. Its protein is CSARPAHGTYLSYEQYF.

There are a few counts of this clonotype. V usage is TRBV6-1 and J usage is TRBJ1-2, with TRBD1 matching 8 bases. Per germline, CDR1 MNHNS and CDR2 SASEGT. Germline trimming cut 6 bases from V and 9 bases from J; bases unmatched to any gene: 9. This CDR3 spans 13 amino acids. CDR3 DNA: TGTGCCAGCAGCCTCGGACAGGGAGGACGCTACACCTTC. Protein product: CASSLGQGGRYTF.

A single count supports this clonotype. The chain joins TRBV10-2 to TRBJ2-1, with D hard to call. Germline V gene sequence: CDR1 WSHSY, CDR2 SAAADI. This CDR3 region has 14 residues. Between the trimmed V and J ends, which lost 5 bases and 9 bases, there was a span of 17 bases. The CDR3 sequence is CASSTRLPPPEQFF. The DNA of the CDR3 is TGCGCCAGCAGTACGCGGCTCCCGCCCCCTGAGCAGTTCTTC.

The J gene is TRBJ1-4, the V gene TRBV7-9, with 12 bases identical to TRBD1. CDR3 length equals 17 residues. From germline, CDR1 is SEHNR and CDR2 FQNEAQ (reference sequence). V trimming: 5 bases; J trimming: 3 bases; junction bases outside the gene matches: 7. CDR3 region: CASSAGQGASANEKLFF. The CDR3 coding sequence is TGTGCCAGCAGCGCGGGACAGGGGGCGTCGGCTAATGAAAAACTGTTTTTT.

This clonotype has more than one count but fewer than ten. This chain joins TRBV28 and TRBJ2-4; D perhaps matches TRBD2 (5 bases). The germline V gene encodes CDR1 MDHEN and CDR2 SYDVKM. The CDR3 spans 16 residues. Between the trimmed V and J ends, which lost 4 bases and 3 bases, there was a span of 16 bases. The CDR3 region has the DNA TGTGCCAGCAGTTCCGGGTTTTACGGGGACAAAAACATTCAGTACTTC. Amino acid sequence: CASSSGFYGDKNIQYF.

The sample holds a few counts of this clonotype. CDR3 in amino acids: CAISAGDYGYTF. As DNA, the CDR3 is TGTGCCATCAGTGCAGGGGACTATGGCTACACCTTC. The V and J genes are TRBV10-3 and TRBJ1-2; maybe TRBD1 (6 bases). The CDR3 is made up of 12 amino acids. Germline CDR1 is ENHRY and CDR2 is SYGVKD. Trimming pared 4 bases from V and 3 bases from J, leaving 6 bases between.

CDR3 sequence: CASSFRGSVETQYF. The CDR3 DNA follows: TGTGCCAGCAGCTTCAGGGGTAGCGTAGAGACCCAGTACTTC. The V call is TRBV11-2, the J call TRBJ2-5, with TRBD1 as a possible D gene (6 bases). CDR3 size: 14 residues. CDR1 and CDR2 from the germline V gene are SGHAT and FQNNGV. Trimming pared 3 bases from V and 4 bases from J, leaving 12 bases between.

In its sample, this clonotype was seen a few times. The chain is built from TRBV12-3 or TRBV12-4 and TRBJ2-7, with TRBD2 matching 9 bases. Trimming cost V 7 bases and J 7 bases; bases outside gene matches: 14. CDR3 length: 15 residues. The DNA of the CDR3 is TGTGCCAGCACCTCGAGGGCGGGGGGGTTTGGAGAGCAGTACTTC. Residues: CASTSRAGGFGEQYF.

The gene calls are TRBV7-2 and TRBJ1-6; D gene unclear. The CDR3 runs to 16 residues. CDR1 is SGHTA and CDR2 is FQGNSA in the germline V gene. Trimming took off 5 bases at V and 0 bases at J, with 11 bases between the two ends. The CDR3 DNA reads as TGTGCCAGCAGCAAGGGTTTCGACTCCTATAATTCACCCCTCCACTTT. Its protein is CASSKGFDSYNSPLHF.

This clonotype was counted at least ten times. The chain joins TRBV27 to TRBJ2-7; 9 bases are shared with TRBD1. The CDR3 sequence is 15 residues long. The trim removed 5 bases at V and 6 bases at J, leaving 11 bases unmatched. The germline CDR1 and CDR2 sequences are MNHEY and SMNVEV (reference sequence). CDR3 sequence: CASSKHGGTGSEQYF. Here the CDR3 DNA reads TGTGCCAGCAGTAAGCACGGAGGGACAGGGTCCGAGCAGTACTTC.

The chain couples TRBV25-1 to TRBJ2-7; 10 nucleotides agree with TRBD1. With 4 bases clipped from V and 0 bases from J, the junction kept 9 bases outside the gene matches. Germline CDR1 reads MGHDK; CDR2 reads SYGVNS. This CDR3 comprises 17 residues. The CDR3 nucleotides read TGTGCCAGCAGTGCGGAATCCGGGACAGGGGACTCCTACGAGCAGTACTTC. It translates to CASSAESGTGDSYEQYF.

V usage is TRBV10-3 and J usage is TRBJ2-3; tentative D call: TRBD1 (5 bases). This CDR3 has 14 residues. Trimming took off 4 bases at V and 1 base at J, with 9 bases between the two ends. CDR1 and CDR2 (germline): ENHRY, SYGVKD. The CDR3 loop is CAISGRARTDTQYF. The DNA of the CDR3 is TGTGCCATCAGTGGCAGGGCCCGCACAGATACGCAGTATTTT.

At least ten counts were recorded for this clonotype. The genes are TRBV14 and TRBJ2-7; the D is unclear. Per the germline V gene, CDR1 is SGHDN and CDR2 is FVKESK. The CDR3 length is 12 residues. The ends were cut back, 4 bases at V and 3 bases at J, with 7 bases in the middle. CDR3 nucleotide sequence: TGTGCCAGCAGCCCTACATACTACGAGCAGTACTTC. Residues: CASSPTYYEQYF. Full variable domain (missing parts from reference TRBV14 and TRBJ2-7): EAGVTQFPSHSVIEKGQTVTLRCDPISGHDNLYWYRRVMGKEIKFLLHFVKESKQDESGMPNNRFLAERTGGTYSTLKVQPAELEDSGVYFCASSPTYYEQYFGPGTRLTVT.